Sequencing of this T cell receptor (beta chain) was carried out in a study of early T cells in non-severe SARS-CoV-2 infection (dated by TCRdb to about 2021). Regarding the research as a whole: Because TCR sequencing relied on bulk RNA taken from unsorted whole blood, pairing of alpha and beta chains was not possible. The paper as a whole reports these results and caveats: VDJdb matching was skewed toward anti-spike CD8 responses, so virus-specific expansions were likely underestimated and private and CD4 specificities were missed.

This was a case-control study nested in a cohort of healthcare workers in London, UK, who had nasopharyngeal swab PCR tests and blood samples taken every week. Between 23 and 31 March 2020, the week of the UK lockdown, healthcare workers were enrolled and then followed up weekly for as long as 16 weeks. Germline trimming amounts to 5 bases on V and 0 bases on J, with 2 as the count of junction bases outside the gene matches. Its CDR3 holds 16 amino acids, cysteine through phenylalanine. Only CDR3 DNA remains: 48 bases, in frame from the first base. Looking up the germline V gene yields CDR1 SNHLY and CDR2 FYNNEI. This clonotype was picked up a small number of times. There is no known antigen for this receptor. Base-call qualities are not available, and no considerably larger clone is one nucleotide away. Library construction relied on 5' RACE. Sequencing was performed on a NextSeq 500. In the TCR library protocol, unique molecular identifiers were attached to individual cDNA molecules to correct for PCR bias and sequencing error. Sequencing covered both TCR alpha and beta chains, and within each sample the abundances of alpha and beta sequences were tightly co-correlated. The authors processed their data as follows. Decombinator V4 was used to annotate the V gene, J gene and CDR3 of the TCR sequences. Expanded TCRs were defined as changing significantly between any two time points under a Poisson model with p below 0.0001. Abundances of TCRs were expressed as counts per million after normalisation to the total number of TCRs sequenced in each sample. TRAV1-2 paired with TRAJ12, TRAJ20 or TRAJ33 defined MAIT TCRs, while TRAV10 paired with TRAJ18 defined iNKT TCRs. VDJdb, accessed 1 November 2021, was searched for CMV, EBV and SARS-CoV-2 annotated TCRs, with TCRs annotated for multiple antigens excluded. TCRdb reprocessed the public reads (quality trimming at Q25 with fastp, clone calling with MiXCR) and kept in-frame beta chains. Each CDR3 protein gets just one entry, which takes the most common genes and DNA from the rows behind it. TCRdb's processing, not the study's, gives the V and J calls here. For this sample the table gives about 60,000 distinct CDR3 sequences, of which 8.5% to 10% were detected only once. Approximately 15% of the sample is taken by the ten largest.

Sequences were obtained from whole blood. Rearrangement joined TRBV2 to TRBJ2-2; TRBD2 lines up with 11 middle nucleotides. This clonotype originated in an adult who was a healthcare worker with PCR-confirmed SARS-CoV-2 infection or an uninfected control (not recorded which). In nucleotide form, the sequence is TGTGCCAGCAGTCGACTAGCGGGGCCGAACACCGGGGAGCTGTTTTTT. Its translation is CASSRLAGPNTGELFF. The full variable domain, with segments outside the CDR3 supplied by the reference TRBV2 and TRBJ2-2 proteins, appears as EPEVTQTPSHQVTQMGQEVILRCVPISNHLYFYWYRQILGQKVEFLVSFYNNEISEKSEIFDDQFSVERPDGSNFTLKIRSTKLEDSAMYFCASSRLAGPNTGELFFGEGSRLTVL.